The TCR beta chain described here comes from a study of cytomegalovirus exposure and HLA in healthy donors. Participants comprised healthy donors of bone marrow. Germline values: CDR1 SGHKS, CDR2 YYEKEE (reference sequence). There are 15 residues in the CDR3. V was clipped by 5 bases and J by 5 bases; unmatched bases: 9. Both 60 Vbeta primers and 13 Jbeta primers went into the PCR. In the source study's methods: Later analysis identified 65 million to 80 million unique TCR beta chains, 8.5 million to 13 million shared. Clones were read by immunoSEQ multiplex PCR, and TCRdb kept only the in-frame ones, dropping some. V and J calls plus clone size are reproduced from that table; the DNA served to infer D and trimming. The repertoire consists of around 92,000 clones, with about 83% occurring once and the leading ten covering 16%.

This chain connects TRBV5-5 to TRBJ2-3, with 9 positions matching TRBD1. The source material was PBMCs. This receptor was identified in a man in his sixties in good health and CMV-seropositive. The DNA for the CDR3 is TGTGCCAGCAGTTTTACAGGGGGCGCCGGAGATACGCAGTATTTT. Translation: CASSFTGGAGDTQYF.